The 5 T cell receptor beta chains listed next were all sequenced from one sample in a study of blood T cell repertoires in COVID-19. Libraries were prepared by immunoSEQ multiplex PCR; TCRdb keeps only in-frame clonotypes and omits some of them. The sample records roughly 520,000 clones, roughly 90% being singletons. The sequenced sample consisted of PBMCs or T cells enriched from blood (not recorded which). These receptors all come from a middle-aged woman who had recovered from COVID-19.

This chain links TRBV19 with TRBJ2-1, with 8 bases aligning to TRBD1. Germline lookup yields CDR1 LNHDA and CDR2 SQIVND (reference sequence). This CDR3 has 15 amino acids. V lost 5 bases, J lost 4 bases, and 7 bases stayed unmatched. The CDR3 region is CASSLDRGLYNEQFF. Written as DNA, the CDR3 is TGTGCCAGTAGTCTCGACAGGGGATTATACAATGAGCAGTTCTTC.

The chain links TRBV3-1 (or the pseudogene TRBV3-2) to TRBJ1-2; 9 nucleotides match TRBD1. Germline V lookup: CDR1 LGHDT, CDR2 YNNKEL (reference sequence). The V segment lost 4 bases and the J segment 4 bases; nucleotides outside the gene matches: 4. CDR3 length equals 14 residues. CDR3 DNA: TGTGCCAGCAGCCTATCGACAGGGGGCTATGGCTACACCTTC. Amino acid sequence: CASSLSTGGYGYTF.

The J gene is TRBJ1-1, the V gene TRBV24-1; D not certain. The V end was cut by 7 bases, the J end by 5 bases, with 7 bases between. The CDR3 loop spans 11 amino acids. CDR1 is KGHDR, CDR2 SFDVKD, per germline. CDR3 bases: TGTGCCACCAGGGCGGGGACTGAAGCTTTCTTT. It specifies CATRAGTEAFF.

The J gene is TRBJ1-1, the V gene TRBV27, with D maybe TRBD1 (6 bases). V was shortened by 5 bases and J by 7 bases, with 14 bases between the two germline ends. Per germline, CDR1 MNHEY and CDR2 SMNVEV (reference sequence). This CDR3 has 13 residues. Here the CDR3 reads CASSRYRADEAFF. The CDR3 region has the DNA TGTGCCAGCAGTCGCTACAGGGCAGATGAAGCTTTCTTT.

CDR3 DNA: TGTGCCACCAACATTAAGGGACTAGCGCCCCGGGGCCACGAGCAGTACTTC. This encodes CATNIKGLAPRGHEQYF. The chain is built from TRBV24-1 and TRBJ2-7; 10 nucleotides align to TRBD2. After removal of 8 bases from V and 5 bases from J, the junction contained 17 bases not matched to a gene. The germline V gene encodes CDR1 KGHDR and CDR2 SFDVKD. CDR3 length: 17 amino acids.